Described below is a single TCR beta chain sequence and its context. What it binds is not known. The authors produced TCR alpha and TCR beta cDNA libraries with sample barcodes and UMIs by 5'RACE using constant-segment primers. Using its own MiXCR run on the 5' RACE reads, TCRdb lists one record per CDR3 protein. The sample carries some 350,000 distinct CDR3 sequences, under 15% recorded once. The data were taken from a study of T-cell memory formation after mild COVID-19. Study-wide background: TCR clusters were mostly confined to one donor each. Findings and limits, study-wide: SARS-CoV-2 specificity was not confirmed for second-wave clones peaking on day 37. Of the contracting clones, CD4+ ones lay mainly in CM and EM, and CD8+ ones in EMRA.

The receptor was isolated from a man between 18 and 35 years old who had mild COVID-19 (a few samples of this study predate the infection). Cell type and time point are not known. The sample comprised PBMCs or a T cell subset sorted from them (not recorded which).

The CDR3 loop is CASSQDGQGTNTEAFF. The CDR3 DNA reads TGCGCCAGCAGCCAAGACGGACAGGGGACGAACACTGAAGCTTTCTTT. The V gene is TRBV4-3, the J gene TRBJ1-1; 9 bases agree with TRBD1. This CDR3 region has 16 residues. Per germline, CDR1 LGHNA and CDR2 YSLEER. The ends lost 0 bases at V and 1 base at J; junction bases unmatched: 3.